This TCR beta chain derives from a study of blood T cell repertoires in COVID-19. In the study overall: COVID-19 samples, acute and convalescent, were from the United States, Italy and Spain. The analysed material was cDNA or gDNA that came from T cells, B-cell-depleted T cells, or PBMCs.

Germline CDR1 MDHEN, CDR2 SYDVKM. The CDR3 consists of 15 residues. Trimming cost V 4 bases and J 7 bases, with 16 bases left between them. The method was immunoSEQ multiplex PCR; TCRdb's version includes in-frame clones alone and lacks a portion of them. The table shows 200,000 to 250,000 clones, with around three quarters occurring only once. This clone was picked up one time. The source material was peripheral blood. The receptor was isolated from a woman in her seventies with acute or convalescent COVID-19. This chain uses TRBV28 with TRBJ1-4; D call uncertain. This CDR3 reads CASSYDSSVGEKLFF. As DNA, the CDR3 is TGTGCCAGCAGTTATGACTCCTCCGTGGGTGAAAAACTGTTTTTT.